This entry features one T cell receptor (beta chain) sequence. What it binds is unknown. In germline, CDR1 is SNHLY, CDR2 FYNNEI. The V segment lost 2 bases and the J segment 3 bases; nucleotides outside the gene matches: 3. The CDR3 covers 15 residues. The data were taken from a study of CD8+ T cells in alopecia areata. General study points: Patients displayed less clarity in TCR sharing than mice, a finding possibly related to HLA. Sequenced scalp T cells also include alphabeta T cells resident in normal skin.

RNA extraction and reverse transcription yielded cDNA as sequencing template. Method: immunoSEQ multiplex PCR; TCRdb's copy keeps in-frame clones and lacks some. The sample contains about 150,000 clones, 62% of which appear only once. The genes are TRBV2 and TRBJ2-1, with TRBD1 matching 8 bases. Material: CD8+ T cells sorted from blood. The receptor was derived from a human donor in good health. The CDR3 nucleotides are TGTGCCAGCAGTGAACGGGACAGGTTCTACAATGAGCAGTTCTTC. Its translation: CASSERDRFYNEQFF.